The entry below describes one T cell receptor (beta chain). V trimming: 2 bases; J trimming: 9 bases; junction bases outside the gene matches: 7. The CDR3 is 14 residues long. The germline V gene has CDR1 LNHDA and CDR2 SQIVND (reference sequence). This sample is part of a study of cytomegalovirus exposure and HLA in healthy donors. PCR employed 60 Vbeta and 13 Jbeta primers. TCRdb's copy holds only in-frame clones and misses some; the assay was immunoSEQ multiplex PCR. The sample records roughly 140,000 clones, approximately 80% being singletons. The sample was PBMCs. This TCR was sampled from a man in his late teens or twenties in good health and CMV-seronegative. The chain links TRBV19 to TRBJ1-5; the match to TRBD1 covers 7 bases. CDR3 in amino acids: CASSIQGVIRPQHF. The CDR3 region has the DNA TGTGCCAGTAGTATACAGGGGGTAATTCGGCCCCAGCATTTT.